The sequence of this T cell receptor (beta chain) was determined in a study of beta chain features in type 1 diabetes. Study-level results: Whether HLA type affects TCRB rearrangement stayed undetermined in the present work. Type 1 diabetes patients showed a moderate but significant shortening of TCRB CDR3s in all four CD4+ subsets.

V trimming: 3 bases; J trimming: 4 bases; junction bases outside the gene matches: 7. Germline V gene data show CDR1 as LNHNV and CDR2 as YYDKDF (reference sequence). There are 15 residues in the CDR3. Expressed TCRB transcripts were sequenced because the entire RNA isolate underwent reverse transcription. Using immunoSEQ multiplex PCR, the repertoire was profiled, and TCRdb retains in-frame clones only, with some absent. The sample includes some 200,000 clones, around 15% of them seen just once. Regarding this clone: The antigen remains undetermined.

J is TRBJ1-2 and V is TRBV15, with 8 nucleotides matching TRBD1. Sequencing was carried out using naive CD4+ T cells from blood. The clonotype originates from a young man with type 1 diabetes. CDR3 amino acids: CATSRPGQGGYGYTF. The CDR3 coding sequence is TGTGCCACCAGCAGGCCAGGACAGGGCGGCTATGGCTACACCTTC.